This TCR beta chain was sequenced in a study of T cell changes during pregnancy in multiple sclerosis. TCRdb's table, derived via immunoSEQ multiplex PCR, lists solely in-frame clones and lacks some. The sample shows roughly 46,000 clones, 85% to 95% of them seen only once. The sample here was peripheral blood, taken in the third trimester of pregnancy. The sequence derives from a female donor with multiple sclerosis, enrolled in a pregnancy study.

CDR3 sequence: CASSYAGTGRGNEQFF. CDR3 sequence (DNA): TGTGCCAGCAGTTACGCGGGGACAGGGAGGGGGAATGAGCAGTTCTTC. This chain connects TRBV6-5 to TRBJ2-1; 9 bases align to TRBD1. With V trimmed by 2 bases and J by 7 bases, 9 bases remained unmatched. The germline CDR1 and CDR2 sequences are MNHEY and SVGAGI. CDR3 length equals 16 residues.